This TCR beta chain stems from a study of a mutant IDH1 vaccine in newly diagnosed glioma (dated by TCRdb to the early 2020s). About the study as a whole: Vaccination started 4-6 weeks after radiotherapy alone, or was given together with temozolomide cycles in the groups whose treatment included chemotherapy. Visit V12 was the week-35 safety follow-up and visit V13 was the week-47 end of study. Peripheral blood was collected at six visits: V03 (baseline), V05, V07, V10, V12 and V13. Longitudinal TCRB deep sequencing was performed for 20 to 25 treated patients wherever samples were available for exploratory analyses. Before enrollment, patients had received standard therapy of radiotherapy alone, temozolomide alone, or radiochemotherapy with temozolomide; most received the combination. Of the 32 patients who were treated, around 60% were male and around 40% were female, and the mean age was about 40 years. What the study reported, not specific to this receptor: Pseudoprogression appeared unrelated to alterations in the top peripheral T cell clonotypes detected by TCRB sequencing. PBMC samples for TCRB deep sequencing were selected based on availability. It was noted by the authors that analyses of patient blood samples could not be reproduced owing to sample limitations. Immune responses induced by the vaccine were seen in approximately 92% of patients across multiple MHC alleles.

To prepare the library, the immunoSEQ multiplex PCR assay was applied. Following the manufacturer's protocol, the hsTCRB Kit was used to amplify rearranged TCR beta chain sequences. TCRB libraries were sequenced on an Illumina MiSeq. The paper's data handling went like this. The proprietary platform of the kit vendor was used for demultiplexing, trimming and gene mapping. Not all clones reach the TCRdb copy of this immuneACCESS table, which keeps in-frame sequences only. Checked studies attribute under half of the gap to unresolved V genes and leave the rest unexplained. V and J calls and clone size are copied from that table; D and trimming were computed from the DNA. For this sample there are 31,000 or so clones; approximately 80% appear just once. Clones ranked in the top ten supply 15% of the sample. As regards this clone: Its antigen specificity is not known. Base qualities are missing; no much larger clone stands one base away.

From the germline V gene (reference sequence), CDR1 is GTSNPN and CDR2 is SVGIG. The CDR3 numbers 12 residues from cysteine through phenylalanine. The retained sequence is limited to the CDR3, 36 bases, with the frame set at the first base. The germline V end is reduced by 5 bases and the J end by 9 bases; junction bases left unmatched: 7. Sample time point, as interpreted from the label and publication: week 35, safety follow-up. Each vaccine dose, consisting of 300 ug of a 20-mer mutant IDH1 peptide in Montanide, was administered subcutaneously with topical imiquimod. Across visits V03 through V10, patients got a total of eight vaccinations, given in weeks 1, 3, 5, 7, 11, 15, 19 and 23. Newly diagnosed WHO grade 3 or 4 IDH1-mutant astrocytomas showing loss of nuclear ATRX were present in the donors. The samples were drawn from NOA16, a multicentre, single-arm, open-label phase I trial in Germany that tested a mutant IDH1 peptide vaccine in humans for the first time. The DNeasy Blood and Tissue Kit was used to extract genomic DNA from EDTA blood for TCRB sequencing.

The receptor was derived from a man aged 25 to 40 with glioma. The starting material was PBMCs, obtained from a glioma patient whose treatment included an IDH1 peptide vaccine. The V and J genes are TRBV30 and TRBJ2-1, and 7 bases in between align with TRBD2. CDR3 protein: CAWGDGRPEQFF. The nucleotide sequence is given as TGTGCCTGGGGGGACGGGAGGCCTGAGCAGTTCTTC.